This paragraph covers one TCR beta chain sequence. The entry originates in a study of OX40 agonist ivuxolimab in advanced cancers. Background on the study: Patients received ivuxolimab, an intravenous treatment, every 2 weeks at 0.01 to 10 mg/kg.

Profiling relied on immunoSEQ multiplex PCR, and the TCRdb table lists in-frame clones only, not all of them. The table shows over 55,000 clones, with roughly 80% occurring only once. Germline V CDR1 and CDR2: SGHRS, YFSETQ. This CDR3 has 11 amino acids. V lost 2 bases, J lost 12 bases, and 2 bases stayed unmatched. The specimen was CD4+ or CD8+ T cells sorted from blood, collected in a trial of the OX40 agonist ivuxolimab. This clonotype originated in an adult with an advanced solid tumor such as melanoma, head and neck, liver or kidney cancer. This sequence joins TRBV5-1 and TRBJ2-1; 7 nucleotides align to TRBD1. CDR3 residues: CASSLRGRQFF. CDR3 nucleotide sequence: TGCGCCAGCAGCTTAAGGGGGCGGCAGTTCTTC. The entire variable domain, with the rest obtained from reference TRBV5-1 and TRBJ2-1, is as follows: KAGVTQTPRYLIKTRGQQVTLSCSPISGHRSVSWYQQTPGQGLQFLFEYFSETQRNKGNFPGRFSGRQFSNSRSEMNVSTLELGDSALYLCASSLRGRQFFGPGTRLTVL.